This record covers a single T cell receptor beta chain. This record belongs to a study of OX40 agonist ivuxolimab in advanced cancers. The germline V gene has CDR1 KGHSH and CDR2 LQKENI. This CDR3 spans 16 amino acids. J was trimmed by 0 bases and V by 3 bases; bases with no gene match: 5. The data were produced by immunoSEQ multiplex PCR, yet TCRdb's version contains in-frame clones alone and is incomplete. The sample has tens of thousands of clones; approximately 89% are singletons. This chain joins TRBV18 and TRBJ2-7; 10 bases agree with TRBD1. This receptor was identified in an adult with an advanced solid tumor such as melanoma, head and neck, liver or kidney cancer. Material: CD4+ or CD8+ T cells sorted from blood, obtained in a trial of the OX40 agonist ivuxolimab. CDR3 in amino acids: CASSPGQGKASYEQYF. CDR3 nucleotide sequence: TGTGCCAGCTCACCGGGACAGGGGAAGGCCTCCTACGAGCAGTACTTC.